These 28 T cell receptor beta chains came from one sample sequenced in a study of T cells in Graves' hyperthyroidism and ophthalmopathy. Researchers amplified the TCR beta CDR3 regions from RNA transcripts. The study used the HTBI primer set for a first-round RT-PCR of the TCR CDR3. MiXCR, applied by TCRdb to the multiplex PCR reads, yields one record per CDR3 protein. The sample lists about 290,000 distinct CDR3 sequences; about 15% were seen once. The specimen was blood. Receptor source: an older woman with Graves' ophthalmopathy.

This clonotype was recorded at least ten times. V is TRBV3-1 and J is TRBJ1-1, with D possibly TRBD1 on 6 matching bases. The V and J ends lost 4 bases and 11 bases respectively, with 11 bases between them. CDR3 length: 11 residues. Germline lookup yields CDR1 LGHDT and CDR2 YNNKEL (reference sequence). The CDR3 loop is CASSLRGRAFF. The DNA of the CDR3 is TGTGCCAGCAGCCTCAGGGGTAGGGCTTTCTTT.

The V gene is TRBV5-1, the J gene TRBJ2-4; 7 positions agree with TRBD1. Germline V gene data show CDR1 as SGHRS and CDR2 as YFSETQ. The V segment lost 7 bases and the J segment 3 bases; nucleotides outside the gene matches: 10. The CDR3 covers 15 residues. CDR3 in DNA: TGCGCCAGCTCAAGTGGGTCAGGGGGCAAAAACATTCAGTACTTC. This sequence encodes CASSSGSGGKNIQYF.

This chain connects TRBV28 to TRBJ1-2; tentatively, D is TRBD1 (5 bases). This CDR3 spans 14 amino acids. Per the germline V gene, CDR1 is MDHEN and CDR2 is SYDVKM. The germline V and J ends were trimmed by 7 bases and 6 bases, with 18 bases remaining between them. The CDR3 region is CASNDRRRGHGYTF. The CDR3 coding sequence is TGTGCCAGCAATGACCGACGGAGGGGTCATGGCTACACCTTC.

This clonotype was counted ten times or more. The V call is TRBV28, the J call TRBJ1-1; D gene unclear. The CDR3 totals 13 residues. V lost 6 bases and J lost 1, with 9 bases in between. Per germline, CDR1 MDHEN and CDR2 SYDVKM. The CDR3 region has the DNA TGTGCCAGCAGATACACAGCGAACACTGAAGCTTTCTTT. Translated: CASRYTANTEAFF.

The CDR3 sequence is CASSESGNSGANVLTF. In DNA, the CDR3 is TGTGCCAGCAGCGAATCAGGGAACTCTGGGGCCAACGTCCTGACTTTC. The chain joins TRBV6-2 or TRBV6-3 to TRBJ2-6; D perhaps matches TRBD1 (5 bases). The germline CDR1 and CDR2 sequences are MNHEY and SVGEGT. This CDR3 is 16 amino acids long. Trimming took off 6 bases at V and 0 bases at J, with 12 bases between the two ends.

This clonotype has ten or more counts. The CDR3 DNA is TGTGCCAGCAGCTTACCCGGGGCCAACGTCCTGACTTTC. This translates into CASSLPGANVLTF. This sequence joins TRBV13 and TRBJ2-6; D gene ambiguous. Germline V gene data show CDR1 as PRHDT and CDR2 as FYEKMQ (reference sequence). The V gene lost 2 bases and the J gene lost 4 bases, with 3 bases spanning the gap. This CDR3 is 13 amino acids long. Filled out from reference TRBV13 and TRBJ2-6, the complete variable domain reads AAGVIQSPRHLIKEKRETATLKCYPIPRHDTVYWYQQGPGQDPQFLISFYEKMQSDKGSIPDRFSAQQFSDYHSELNMSSLELGDSALYFCASSLPGANVLTFGAGSRLTVL.

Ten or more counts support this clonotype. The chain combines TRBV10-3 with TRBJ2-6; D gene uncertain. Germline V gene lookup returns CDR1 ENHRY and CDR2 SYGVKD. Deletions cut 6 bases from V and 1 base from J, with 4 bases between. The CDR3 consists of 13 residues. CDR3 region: CAIRGSGANVLTF. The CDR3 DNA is TGTGCCATCAGGGGATCTGGGGCCAACGTCCTGACTTTC.

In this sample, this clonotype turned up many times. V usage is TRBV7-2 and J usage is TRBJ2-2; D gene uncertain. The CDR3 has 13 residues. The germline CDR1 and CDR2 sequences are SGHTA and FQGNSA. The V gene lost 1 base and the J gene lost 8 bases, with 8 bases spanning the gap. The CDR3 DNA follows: TGTGCCAGCAGCTTAGATCGGGCGGGGGAGCTGTTTTTT. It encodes CASSLDRAGELFF.

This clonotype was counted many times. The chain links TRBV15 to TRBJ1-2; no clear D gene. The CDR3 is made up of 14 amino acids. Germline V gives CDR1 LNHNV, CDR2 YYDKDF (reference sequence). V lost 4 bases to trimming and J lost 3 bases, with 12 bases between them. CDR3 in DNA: TGTGCCACCAGCACCTTATCGGGGTACTATGGCTACACCTTC. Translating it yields CATSTLSGYYGYTF.

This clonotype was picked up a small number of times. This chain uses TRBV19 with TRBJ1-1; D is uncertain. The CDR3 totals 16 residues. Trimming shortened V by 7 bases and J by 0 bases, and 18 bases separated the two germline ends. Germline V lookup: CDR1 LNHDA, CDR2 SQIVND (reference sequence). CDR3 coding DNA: TGTGCCAGTACCGACGAGGAGGGCGGGGTGAACACTGAAGCTTTCTTT. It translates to CASTDEEGGVNTEAFF.

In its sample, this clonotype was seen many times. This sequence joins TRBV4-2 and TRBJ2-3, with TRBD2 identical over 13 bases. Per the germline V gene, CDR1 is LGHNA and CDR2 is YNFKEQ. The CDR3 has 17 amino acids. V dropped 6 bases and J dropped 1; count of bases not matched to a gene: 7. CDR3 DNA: TGTGCCAGCAGTCTCTGGACTAGCGGGAGTGGCACAGATACGCAGTATTTT. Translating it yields CASSLWTSGSGTDTQYF.

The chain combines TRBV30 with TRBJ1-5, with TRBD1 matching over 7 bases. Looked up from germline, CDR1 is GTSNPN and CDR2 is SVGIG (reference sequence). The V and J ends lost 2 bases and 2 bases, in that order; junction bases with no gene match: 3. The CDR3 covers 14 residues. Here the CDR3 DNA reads TGTGCCTGGAGTCCTACAGGGGGCAATCAGCCCCAGCATTTT. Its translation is CAWSPTGGNQPQHF.

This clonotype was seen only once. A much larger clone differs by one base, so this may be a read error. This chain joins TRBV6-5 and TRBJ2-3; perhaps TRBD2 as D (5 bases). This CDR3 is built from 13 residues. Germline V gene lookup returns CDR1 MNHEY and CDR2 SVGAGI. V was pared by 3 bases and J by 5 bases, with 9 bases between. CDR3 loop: CASSYGGKDTQYF. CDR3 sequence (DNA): TGTGCCAGCAGTTATGGAGGCAAAGATACGCAGTATTTT.

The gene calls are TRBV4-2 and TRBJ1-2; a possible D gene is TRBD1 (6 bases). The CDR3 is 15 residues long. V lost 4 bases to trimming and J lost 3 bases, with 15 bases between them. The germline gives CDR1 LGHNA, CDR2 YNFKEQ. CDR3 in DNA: TGTGCCAGCAGCCCCGAGGGGGGCAGCGACTATGGCTACACCTTC. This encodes CASSPEGGSDYGYTF.

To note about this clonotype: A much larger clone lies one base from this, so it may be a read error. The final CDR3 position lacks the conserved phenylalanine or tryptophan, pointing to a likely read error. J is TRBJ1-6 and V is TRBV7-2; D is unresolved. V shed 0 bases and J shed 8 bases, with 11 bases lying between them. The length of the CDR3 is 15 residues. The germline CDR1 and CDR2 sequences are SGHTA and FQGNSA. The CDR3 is CASSLAGPGHSPLHS. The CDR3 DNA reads TGTGCCAGCAGCTTAGCAGGGCCCGGTCATTCACCCCTCCACTCT.

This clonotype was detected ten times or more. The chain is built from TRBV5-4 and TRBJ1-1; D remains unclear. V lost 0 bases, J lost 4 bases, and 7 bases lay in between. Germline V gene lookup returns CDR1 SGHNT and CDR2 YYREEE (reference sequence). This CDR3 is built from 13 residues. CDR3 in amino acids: CASSLAERTEAFF. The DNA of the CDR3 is TGTGCCAGCAGCTTGGCGGAGCGCACTGAAGCTTTCTTT.

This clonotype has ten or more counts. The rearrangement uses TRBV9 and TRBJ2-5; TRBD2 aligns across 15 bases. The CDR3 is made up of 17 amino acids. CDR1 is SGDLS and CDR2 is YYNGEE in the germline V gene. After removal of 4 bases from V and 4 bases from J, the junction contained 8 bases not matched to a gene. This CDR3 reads CASSLGLAGGPGETQYF. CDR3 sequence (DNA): TGTGCCAGCAGCCTCGGACTAGCGGGAGGGCCGGGAGAGACCCAGTACTTC.

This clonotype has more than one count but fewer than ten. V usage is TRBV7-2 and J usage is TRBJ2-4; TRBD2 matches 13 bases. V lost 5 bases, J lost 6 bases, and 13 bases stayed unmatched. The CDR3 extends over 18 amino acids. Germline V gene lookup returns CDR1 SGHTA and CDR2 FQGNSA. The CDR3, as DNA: TGTGCCAGCAGCACCCCAAGACTAGCGGGGGGCCCGGGAAACATTCAGTACTTC. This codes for CASSTPRLAGGPGNIQYF.

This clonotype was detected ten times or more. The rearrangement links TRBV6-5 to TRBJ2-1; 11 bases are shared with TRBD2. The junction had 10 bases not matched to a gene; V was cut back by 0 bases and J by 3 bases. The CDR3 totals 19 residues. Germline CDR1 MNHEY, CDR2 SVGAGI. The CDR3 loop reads CASSYSKGLAGKRYNEQFF. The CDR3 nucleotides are TGTGCCAGCAGTTACTCGAAAGGACTAGCGGGCAAACGCTACAATGAGCAGTTCTTC.

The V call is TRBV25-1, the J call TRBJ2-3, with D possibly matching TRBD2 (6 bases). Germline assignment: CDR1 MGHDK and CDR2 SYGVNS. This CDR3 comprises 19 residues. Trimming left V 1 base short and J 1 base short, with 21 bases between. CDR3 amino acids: CASSESRSGGVRGTDTQYF. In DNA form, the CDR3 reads TGTGCCAGCAGTGAATCCAGGAGCGGAGGGGTTCGGGGCACAGATACGCAGTATTTT.

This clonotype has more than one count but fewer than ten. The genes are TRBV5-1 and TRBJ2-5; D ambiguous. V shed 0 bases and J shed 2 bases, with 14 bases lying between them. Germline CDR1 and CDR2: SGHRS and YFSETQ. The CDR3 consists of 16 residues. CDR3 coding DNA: TGCGCCAGCAGCTTGGCCTTGGCAGGTGGACAAGAGACCCAGTACTTC. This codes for CASSLALAGGQETQYF.

In DNA form, the CDR3 reads TGCAGTGCTAGAGTCGGGCAGGGGGAGGGTGACGCTTTCTTT. This translates into CSARVGQGEGDAFF. V usage is TRBV20-1 and J usage is TRBJ1-1; 7 nucleotides match TRBD1. The germline CDR1 and CDR2 sequences are DFQATT and SNEGSKA (reference sequence). This CDR3 has 14 amino acids. V trimming: 1 base; J trimming: 11 bases; junction bases outside the gene matches: 13.

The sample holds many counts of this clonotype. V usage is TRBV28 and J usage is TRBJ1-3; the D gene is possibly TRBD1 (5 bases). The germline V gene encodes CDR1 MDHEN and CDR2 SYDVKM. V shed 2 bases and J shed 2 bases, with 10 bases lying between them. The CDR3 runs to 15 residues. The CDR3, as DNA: TGTGCCAGCAGTTTACTCAGGGAGGCTGGAAACACCATATATTTT. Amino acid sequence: CASSLLREAGNTIYF.

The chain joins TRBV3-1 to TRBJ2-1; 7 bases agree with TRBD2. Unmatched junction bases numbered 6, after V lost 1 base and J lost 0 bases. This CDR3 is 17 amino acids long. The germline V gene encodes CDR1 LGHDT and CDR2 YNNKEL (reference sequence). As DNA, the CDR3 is TGTGCCAGCAGCCAAGGGCTAGCGGAAATCTCCTACAATGAGCAGTTCTTC. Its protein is CASSQGLAEISYNEQFF.

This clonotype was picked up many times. The CDR3 DNA follows: TGCAGTGCTTGGGACAGAGACTCTGGGGCCAACGTCCTGACTTTC. Its translation is CSAWDRDSGANVLTF. The chain carries TRBV20-1 and TRBJ2-6; TRBD1 aligns across 7 bases. Per germline, CDR1 DFQATT and CDR2 SNEGSKA (reference sequence). Unmatched junction bases numbered 4, after V lost 5 bases and J lost 0 bases. The CDR3 has 15 residues.

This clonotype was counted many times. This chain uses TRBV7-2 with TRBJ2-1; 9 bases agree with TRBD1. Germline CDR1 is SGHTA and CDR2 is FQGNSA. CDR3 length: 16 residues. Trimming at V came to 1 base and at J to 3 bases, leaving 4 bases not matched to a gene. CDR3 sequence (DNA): TGTGCCAGCAGCTTAGAAGGGACAGGGAACTACAATGAGCAGTTCTTC. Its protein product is CASSLEGTGNYNEQFF. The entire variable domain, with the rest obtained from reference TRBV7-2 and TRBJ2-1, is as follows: GAGVSQSPSNKVTEKGKDVELRCDPISGHTALYWYRQSLGQGLEFLIYFQGNSAPDKSGLPSDRFSAERTGGSVSTLTIQRTQQEDSAVYLCASSLEGTGNYNEQFFGPGTRLTVL.

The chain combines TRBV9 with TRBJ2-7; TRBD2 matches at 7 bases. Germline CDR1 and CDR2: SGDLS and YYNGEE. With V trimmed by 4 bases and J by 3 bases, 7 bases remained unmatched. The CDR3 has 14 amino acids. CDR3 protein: CASSLGRGVYEQYF. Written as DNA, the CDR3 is TGTGCCAGCAGCCTCGGACGGGGGGTCTACGAGCAGTACTTC.

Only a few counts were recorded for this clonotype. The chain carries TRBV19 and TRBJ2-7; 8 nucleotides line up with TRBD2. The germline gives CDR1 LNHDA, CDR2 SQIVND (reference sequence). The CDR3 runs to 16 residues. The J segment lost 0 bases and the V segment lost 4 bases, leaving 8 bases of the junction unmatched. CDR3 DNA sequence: TGTGCCAGTAGTAGGGCAGCGGGAGTGAACTCCTACGAGCAGTACTTC. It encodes CASSRAAGVNSYEQYF.